The T cell receptor beta chain under discussion was sequenced for a study of T cells in narcolepsy. The V end lost 2 bases, the J end lost 9 bases, and 11 bases lay between the germline ends. The germline V gene encodes CDR1 SGHDT and CDR2 YYEEEE. The CDR3 length is 12 residues. General study results and limits: Comparing one patient's CSF and blood CD4+ clonotypes highlighted HCRT- and TRIB2-specific autoreactive clonotypes. Blood of same and different patients, but not healthy controls, reportedly held recurring autoreactive clonotypes.

Here immunoSEQ multiplex PCR was the method, and the copy in TCRdb shows in-frame clones only, minus some. The sample records about 27,000 clones, approximately 86% being singletons. Comments on this clone: Antigen: not known.

The receptor was derived from a human donor with narcolepsy. The rearrangement links TRBV5-6 to TRBJ2-5; D not certain. What was sequenced was CD45RA- memory CD4+ T cells from PBMCs. The CDR3 sequence: CASSLGSRAQYF. CDR3 in DNA: TGTGCCAGCAGCTTAGGCAGTCGGGCCCAGTACTTC. Based on the CDR3 plus reference TRBV5-6 and TRBJ2-5, the full variable domain is DAGVTQSPTHLIKTRGQQVTLRCSPKSGHDTVSWYQQALGQGPQFIFQYYEEEERQRGNFPDRFSGHQFPNYSSELNVNALLLGDSALYLCASSLGSRAQYFGPGTRLLVL.